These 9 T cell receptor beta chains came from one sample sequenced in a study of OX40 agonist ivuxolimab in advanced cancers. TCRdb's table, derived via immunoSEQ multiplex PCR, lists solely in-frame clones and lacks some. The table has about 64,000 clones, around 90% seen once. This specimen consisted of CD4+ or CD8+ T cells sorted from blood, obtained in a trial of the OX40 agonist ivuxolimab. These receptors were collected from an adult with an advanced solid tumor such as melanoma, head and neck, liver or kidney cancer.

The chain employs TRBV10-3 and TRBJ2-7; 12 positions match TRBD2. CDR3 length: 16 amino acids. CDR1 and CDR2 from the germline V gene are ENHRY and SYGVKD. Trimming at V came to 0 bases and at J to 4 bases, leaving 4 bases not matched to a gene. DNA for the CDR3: TGTGCCATCAGTGAGTCGACTAGCGGGAGAGGTTACGAGCAGTACTTC. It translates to CAISESTSGRGYEQYF.

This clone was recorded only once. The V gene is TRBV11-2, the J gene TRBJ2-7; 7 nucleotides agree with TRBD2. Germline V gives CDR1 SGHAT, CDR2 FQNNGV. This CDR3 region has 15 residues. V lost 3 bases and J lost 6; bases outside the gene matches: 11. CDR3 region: CASSFSGRETSEQYF. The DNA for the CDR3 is TGTGCCAGCAGCTTCTCCGGGCGGGAGACAAGCGAGCAGTACTTC.

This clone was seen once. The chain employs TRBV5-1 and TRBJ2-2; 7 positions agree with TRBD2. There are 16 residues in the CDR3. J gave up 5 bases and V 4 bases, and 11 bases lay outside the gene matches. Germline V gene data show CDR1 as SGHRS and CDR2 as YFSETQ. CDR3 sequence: CASSQRLASITGELFF. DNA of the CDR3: TGCGCCAGCAGCCAAAGACTAGCCTCTATTACCGGGGAGCTGTTTTTT.

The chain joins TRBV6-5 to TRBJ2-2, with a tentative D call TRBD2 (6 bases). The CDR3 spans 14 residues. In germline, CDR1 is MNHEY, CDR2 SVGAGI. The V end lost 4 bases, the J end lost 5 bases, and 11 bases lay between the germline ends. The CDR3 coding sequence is TGTGCCAGCAGTTTAGAAGGAGGGACCGGGGAGCTGTTTTTT. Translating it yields CASSLEGGTGELFF.

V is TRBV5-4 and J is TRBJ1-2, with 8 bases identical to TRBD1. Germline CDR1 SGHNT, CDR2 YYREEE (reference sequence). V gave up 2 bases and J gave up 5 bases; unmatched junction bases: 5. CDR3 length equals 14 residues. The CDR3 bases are TGTGCCAGCAGCTTAACAGGGGACAGGTATGGCTACACCTTC. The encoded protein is CASSLTGDRYGYTF.

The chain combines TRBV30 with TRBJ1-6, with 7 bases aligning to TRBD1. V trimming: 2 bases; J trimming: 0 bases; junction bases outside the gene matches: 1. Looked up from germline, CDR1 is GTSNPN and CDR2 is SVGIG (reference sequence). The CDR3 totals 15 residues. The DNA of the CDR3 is TGTGCCTGGAGTAGGGGGCTCTCCTATAATTCACCCCTCCACTTT. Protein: CAWSRGLSYNSPLHF. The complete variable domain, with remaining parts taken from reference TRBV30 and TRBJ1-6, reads SQTIHQWPATLVQPVGSPLSLECTVEGTSNPNLYWYRQAAGRGLQLLFYSVGIGQISSEVPQNLSASRPQDRQFILSSKKLLLSDSGFYLCAWSRGLSYNSPLHFGNGTRLTVT.

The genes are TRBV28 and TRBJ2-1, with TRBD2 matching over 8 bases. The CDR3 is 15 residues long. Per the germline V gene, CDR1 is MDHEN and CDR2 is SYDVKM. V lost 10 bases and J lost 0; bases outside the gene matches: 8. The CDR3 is CAILSAGGSYNEQFF. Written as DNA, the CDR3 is TGTGCCATCTTAAGCGCGGGGGGCTCCTACAATGAGCAGTTCTTC.

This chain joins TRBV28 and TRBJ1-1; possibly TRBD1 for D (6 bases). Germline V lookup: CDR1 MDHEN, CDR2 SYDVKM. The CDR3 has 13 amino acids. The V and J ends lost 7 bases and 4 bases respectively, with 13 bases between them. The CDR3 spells CASIQGRSTEAFF. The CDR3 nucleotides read TGTGCCAGCATCCAGGGGAGGAGCACTGAAGCTTTCTTT.

The CDR3: CASSLQYTGELFF. CDR3 DNA: TGTGCCAGCAGCTTACAGTACACCGGGGAGCTGTTTTTT. The chain links TRBV7-8 to TRBJ2-2; D is ambiguous. The CDR3 runs 13 residues. Germline V gene lookup returns CDR1 SGHVS and CDR2 FQNEAQ. V lost 2 bases to trimming and J lost 3 bases, with 4 bases between them.